This T cell receptor beta chain came from a study of early T cells in non-severe SARS-CoV-2 infection. Unique molecular identifier tags were affixed to discrete cDNA molecules. TCRdb used MiXCR to reprocess the 5' RACE reads, holding one entry per CDR3 protein. The table has tens of thousands of distinct CDR3 sequences, 10% seen once. Trimming cost V 3 bases and J 6 bases, with 14 bases left between them. The CDR3 contains 14 residues. The chain carries TRBV12-3 or TRBV12-4 and TRBJ2-5; D might be TRBD1 or TRBD2, each matching 7 bases. Source: whole blood, taken at baseline. This receptor was identified in an adult who was a healthcare worker with PCR-confirmed SARS-CoV-2 infection or an uninfected control (not recorded which). CDR3 sequence reads: CASSFGQGGQTQYF. The CDR3 nucleotides read TGTGCCAGCAGTTTTGGGCAGGGGGGGCAGACCCAGTACTTC.